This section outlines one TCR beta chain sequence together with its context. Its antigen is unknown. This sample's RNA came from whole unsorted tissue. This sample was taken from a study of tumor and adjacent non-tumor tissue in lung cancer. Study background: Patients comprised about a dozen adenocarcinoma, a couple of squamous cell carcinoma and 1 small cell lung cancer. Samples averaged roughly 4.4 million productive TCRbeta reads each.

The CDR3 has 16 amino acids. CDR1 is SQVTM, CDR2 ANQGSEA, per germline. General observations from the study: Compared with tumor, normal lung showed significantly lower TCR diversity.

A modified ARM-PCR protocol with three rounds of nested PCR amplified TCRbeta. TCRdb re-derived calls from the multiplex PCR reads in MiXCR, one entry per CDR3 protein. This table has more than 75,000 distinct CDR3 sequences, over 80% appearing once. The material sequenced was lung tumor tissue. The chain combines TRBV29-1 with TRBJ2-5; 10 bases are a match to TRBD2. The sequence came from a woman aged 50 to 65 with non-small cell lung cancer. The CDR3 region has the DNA TGCAGTGGTAAAGGGGGAACTAGCGGGGTTCAAGAGACCCAGTACTTC. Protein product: CSGKGGTSGVQETQYF.